The 7 T cell receptor beta chains presented below share a single source sample, sequenced in a study of blood T cell repertoires in COVID-19. Profiled with immunoSEQ multiplex PCR; TCRdb holds only in-frame clones, not every one. The repertoire includes 150,000 to 200,000 clones, about three quarters of them detected once, and around 24% sits in the top ten. The sequencing sample was made of peripheral blood. The receptors derive from a woman in her sixties or seventies with acute or convalescent COVID-19.

This chain connects TRBV2 to TRBJ1-1; no clear D. The CDR3 sequence is 15 residues long. Germline assignment: CDR1 SNHLY and CDR2 FYNNEI. The germline V and J ends were trimmed by 6 bases and 3 bases, with 17 bases remaining between them. DNA of the CDR3: TGTGCCAGCAGGCAGAGCGCCCTCCGGGACACTGAAGCTTTCTTT. Its protein product is CASRQSALRDTEAFF.

The chain employs TRBV7-8 and TRBJ1-5, with D perhaps TRBD1 (5 bases). Germline CDR1 SGHVS, CDR2 FQNEAQ. This CDR3 has 15 amino acids. V shed 5 bases and J shed 4 bases, with 15 bases lying between them. CDR3 sequence (DNA): TGTGCCAGCAGCCCCATGGTAGGGGTTAATCAGCCCCAGCATTTT. As protein: CASSPMVGVNQPQHF.

The chain carries TRBV19 and TRBJ1-5; 9 nucleotides agree with TRBD1. The CDR3 has 15 amino acids. CDR1 LNHDA and CDR2 SQIVND come from the germline V gene (reference sequence). The V and J ends lost 3 bases and 6 bases, in that order; junction bases with no gene match: 6. CDR3 sequence (DNA): TGTGCCAGTAGTATTAACAGGGGGCACAGTCAGCCCCAGCATTTT. This gives the protein CASSINRGHSQPQHF.

The rearrangement joins TRBV7-2 to TRBJ2-3, with 12 bases that match TRBD2. Germline loops: CDR1 SGHTA, CDR2 FQGNSA. V gave up 5 bases and J gave up 4 bases; unmatched junction bases: 7. There are 16 residues in the CDR3. The CDR3, as DNA: TGTGCCAGCAGCCCGCGGACTAGCGGGACGGCAGATACGCAGTATTTT. Protein product: CASSPRTSGTADTQYF.

V gene TRBV27 combines with J gene TRBJ2-1, with TRBD1 matching over 12 bases. The germline V gene encodes CDR1 MNHEY and CDR2 SMNVEV (reference sequence). Losses at the gene ends were 6 bases for V and 0 bases for J; bases not matched to a gene: 9. The CDR3 sequence is 18 residues long. The CDR3 bases are TGTGCCAGCAGGTTAGGGACAGGGGGCTCGAGCTCCTACAATGAGCAGTTCTTC. Its translation: CASRLGTGGSSSYNEQFF.

J is TRBJ2-2 and V is TRBV11-2; 7 bases align to TRBD1. After removal of 5 bases from V and 4 bases from J, the junction contained 7 bases not matched to a gene. Germline assignment: CDR1 SGHAT and CDR2 FQNNGV. The CDR3 extends over 15 amino acids. The CDR3 DNA sequence: TGTGCCAGCAGCCAGGATAGGGGGCGCACCGGGGAGCTGTTTTTT. Translation gives CASSQDRGRTGELFF.

The chain uses TRBV6-2 or TRBV6-3 and TRBJ1-5; D call uncertain. The V gene's germline CDR1 is MNHEY and CDR2 SVGEGT. CDR3 length: 14 amino acids. With 2 bases removed from V and 4 bases from J, the gap between germline ends came to 9 bases. CDR3 protein: CASSYIGVNQPQHF. DNA of the CDR3: TGTGCCAGCAGTTACATCGGGGTAAATCAGCCCCAGCATTTT.